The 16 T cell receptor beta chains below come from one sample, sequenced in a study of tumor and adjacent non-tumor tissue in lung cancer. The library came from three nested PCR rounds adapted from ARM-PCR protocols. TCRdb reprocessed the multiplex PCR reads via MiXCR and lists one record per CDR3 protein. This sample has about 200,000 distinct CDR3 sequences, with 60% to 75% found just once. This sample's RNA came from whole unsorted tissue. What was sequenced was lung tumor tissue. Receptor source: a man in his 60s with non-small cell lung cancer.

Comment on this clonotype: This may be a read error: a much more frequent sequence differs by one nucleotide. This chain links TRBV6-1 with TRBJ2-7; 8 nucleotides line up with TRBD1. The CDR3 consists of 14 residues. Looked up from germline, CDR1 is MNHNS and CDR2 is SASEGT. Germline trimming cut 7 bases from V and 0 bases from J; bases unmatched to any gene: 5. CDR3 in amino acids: CASKGQGASYEQYF. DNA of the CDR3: TGTGCCAGCAAAGGACAGGGAGCCTCCTACGAGCAGTACTTC.

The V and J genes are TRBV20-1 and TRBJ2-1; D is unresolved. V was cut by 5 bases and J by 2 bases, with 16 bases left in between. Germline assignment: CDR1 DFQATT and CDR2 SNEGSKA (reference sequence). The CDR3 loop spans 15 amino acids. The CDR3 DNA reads TGCAGTGCTCTTACCGACCCGAGCCCCTACAATGAGCAGTTCTTC. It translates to CSALTDPSPYNEQFF.

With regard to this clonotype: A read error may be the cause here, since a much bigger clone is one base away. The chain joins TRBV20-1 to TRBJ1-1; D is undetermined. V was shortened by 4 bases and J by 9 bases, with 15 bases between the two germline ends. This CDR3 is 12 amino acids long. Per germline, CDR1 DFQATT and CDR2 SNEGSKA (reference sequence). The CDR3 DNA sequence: TGCAGTGCTACTTTCGGAAATACTAAAGCTTTCTTT. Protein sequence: CSATFGNTKAFF.

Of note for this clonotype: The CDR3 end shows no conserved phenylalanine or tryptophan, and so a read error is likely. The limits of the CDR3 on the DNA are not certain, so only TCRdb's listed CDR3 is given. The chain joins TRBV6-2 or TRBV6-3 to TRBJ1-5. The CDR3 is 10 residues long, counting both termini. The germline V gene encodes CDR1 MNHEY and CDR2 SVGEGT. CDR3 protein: CASSDRDFHL.

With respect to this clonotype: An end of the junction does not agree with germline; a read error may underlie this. CDR3 loop: CNASLWDTDTQYF. The DNA for the CDR3 is TGCAATGCTAGTTTGTGGGACACAGATACGCAGTATTTT. V and J are TRBV20-1 and TRBJ2-3; D not resolved. Germline CDR1 is DFQATT and CDR2 is SNEGSKA (reference sequence). The length of the CDR3 is 13 residues.

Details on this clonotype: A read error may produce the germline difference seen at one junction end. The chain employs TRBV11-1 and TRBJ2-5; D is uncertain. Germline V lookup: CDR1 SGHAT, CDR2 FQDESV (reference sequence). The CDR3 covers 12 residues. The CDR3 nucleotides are TGTGCCATCAGCTCTATCCAAGAGACCCAGTACTTC. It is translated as CAISSIQETQYF.

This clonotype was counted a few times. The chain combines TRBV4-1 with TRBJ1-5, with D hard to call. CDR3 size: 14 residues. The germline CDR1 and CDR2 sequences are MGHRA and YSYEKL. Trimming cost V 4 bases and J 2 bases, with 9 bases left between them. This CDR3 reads CASSPTMRNQPQHF. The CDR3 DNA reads TGCGCCAGCAGCCCGACCATGCGCAATCAGCCCCAGCATTTT.

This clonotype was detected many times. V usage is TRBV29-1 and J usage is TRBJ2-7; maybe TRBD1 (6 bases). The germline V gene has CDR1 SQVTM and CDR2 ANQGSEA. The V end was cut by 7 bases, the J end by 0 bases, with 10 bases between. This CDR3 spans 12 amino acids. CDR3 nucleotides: TGCAGCGCCCGGGACACCTCCTACGAGCAGTACTTC. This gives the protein CSARDTSYEQYF.

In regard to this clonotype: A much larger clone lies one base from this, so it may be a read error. This CDR3 reads CARSQRTQETQYF. In nucleotides, the CDR3 is TGCGCCAGGAGCCAACGGACTCAAGAGACCCAGTACTTC. The rearrangement joins TRBV4-3 to TRBJ2-5; D is perhaps TRBD2 (5 bases). CDR1 and CDR2 (germline): LGHNA, YSLEER. The CDR3 covers 13 residues.

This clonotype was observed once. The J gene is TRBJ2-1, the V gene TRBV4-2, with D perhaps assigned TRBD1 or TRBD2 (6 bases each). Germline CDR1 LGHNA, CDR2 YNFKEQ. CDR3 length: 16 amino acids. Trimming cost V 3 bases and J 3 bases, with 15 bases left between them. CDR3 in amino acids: CASSQGAEGIYNEQFF. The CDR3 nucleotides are TGTGCCAGCAGCCAGGGGGCGGAGGGGATCTACAATGAGCAGTTCTTC.

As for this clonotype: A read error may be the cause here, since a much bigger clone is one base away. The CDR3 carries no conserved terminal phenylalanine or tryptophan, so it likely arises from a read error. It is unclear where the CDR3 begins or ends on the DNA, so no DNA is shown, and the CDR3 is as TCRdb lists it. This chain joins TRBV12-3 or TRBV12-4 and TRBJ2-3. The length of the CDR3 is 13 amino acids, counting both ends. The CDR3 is CASRPAVGWTSYY.

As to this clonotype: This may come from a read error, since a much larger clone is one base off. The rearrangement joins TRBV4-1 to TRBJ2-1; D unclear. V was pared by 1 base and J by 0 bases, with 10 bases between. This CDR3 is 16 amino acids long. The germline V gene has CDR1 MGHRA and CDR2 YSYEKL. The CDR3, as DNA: TGCGCCAGCAGCCAAGTCAACATGATCTCCTACAATGAGCAGTTCTTC. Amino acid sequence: CASSQVNMISYNEQFF.

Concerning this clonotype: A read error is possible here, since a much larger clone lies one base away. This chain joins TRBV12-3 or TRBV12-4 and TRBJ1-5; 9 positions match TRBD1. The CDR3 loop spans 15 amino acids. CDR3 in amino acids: CANSLAGQGIQPQHF. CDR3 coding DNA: TGTGCCAACAGTTTAGCGGGACAGGGCATACAGCCCCAGCATTTT.

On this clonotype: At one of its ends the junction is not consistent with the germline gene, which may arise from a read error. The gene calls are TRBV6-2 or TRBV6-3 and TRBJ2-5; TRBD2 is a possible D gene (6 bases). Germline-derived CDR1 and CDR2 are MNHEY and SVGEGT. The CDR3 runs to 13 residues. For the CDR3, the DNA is TGTGTCAGCAGACCGGACTACGGAAAGACACAGTACTTC. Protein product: CVSRPDYGKTQYF.

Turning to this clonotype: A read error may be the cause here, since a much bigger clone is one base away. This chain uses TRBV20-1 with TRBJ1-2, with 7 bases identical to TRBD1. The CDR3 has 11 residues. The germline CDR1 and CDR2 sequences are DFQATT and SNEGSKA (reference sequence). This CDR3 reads CSATGRGQQKF. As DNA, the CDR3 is TGCAGTGCGACCGGGCGGGGACAGCAAAAATTC.

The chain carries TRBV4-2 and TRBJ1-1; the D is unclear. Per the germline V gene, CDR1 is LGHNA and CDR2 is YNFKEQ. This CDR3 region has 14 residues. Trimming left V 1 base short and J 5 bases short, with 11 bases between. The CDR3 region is CASSQGGSGTEAFF. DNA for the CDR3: TGTGCCAGCAGCCAAGGGGGTAGCGGGACTGAAGCTTTCTTT.